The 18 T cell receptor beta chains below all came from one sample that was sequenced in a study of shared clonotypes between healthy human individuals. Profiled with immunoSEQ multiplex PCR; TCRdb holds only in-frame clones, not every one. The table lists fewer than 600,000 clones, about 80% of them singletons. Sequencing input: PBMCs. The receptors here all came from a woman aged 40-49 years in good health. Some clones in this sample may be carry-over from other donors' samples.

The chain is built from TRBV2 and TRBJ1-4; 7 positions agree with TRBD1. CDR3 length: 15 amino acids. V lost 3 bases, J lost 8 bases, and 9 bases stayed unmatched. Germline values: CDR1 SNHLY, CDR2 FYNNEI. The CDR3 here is CASSDNRGSQEKLFF. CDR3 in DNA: TGTGCCAGCAGTGATAACAGGGGAAGTCAGGAAAAACTGTTTTTT.

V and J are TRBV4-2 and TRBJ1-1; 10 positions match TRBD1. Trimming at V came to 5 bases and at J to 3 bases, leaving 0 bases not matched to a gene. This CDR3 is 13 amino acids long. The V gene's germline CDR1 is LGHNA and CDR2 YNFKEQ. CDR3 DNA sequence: TGTGCCAGCAGCGGGACAGGGGACACTGAAGCTTTCTTT. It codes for CASSGTGDTEAFF.

CDR3 region: CASSLGGRVGYTF. The CDR3 DNA reads as TGTGCCAGCAGTTTAGGGGGCAGGGTGGGCTACACCTTC. The chain is built from TRBV27 and TRBJ1-2, with TRBD1 as a possible D gene (6 bases). This CDR3 contains 13 residues. The V end was cut by 2 bases, the J end by 8 bases, with 12 bases between. Germline loops: CDR1 MNHEY, CDR2 SMNVEV (reference sequence).

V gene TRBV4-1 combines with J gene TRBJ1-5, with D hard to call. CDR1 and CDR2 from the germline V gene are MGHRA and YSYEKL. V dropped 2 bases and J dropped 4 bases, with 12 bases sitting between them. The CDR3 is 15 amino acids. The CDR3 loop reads CASSQLLAANQPQHF. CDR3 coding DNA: TGCGCCAGCAGCCAACTCCTCGCAGCAAATCAGCCCCAGCATTTT.

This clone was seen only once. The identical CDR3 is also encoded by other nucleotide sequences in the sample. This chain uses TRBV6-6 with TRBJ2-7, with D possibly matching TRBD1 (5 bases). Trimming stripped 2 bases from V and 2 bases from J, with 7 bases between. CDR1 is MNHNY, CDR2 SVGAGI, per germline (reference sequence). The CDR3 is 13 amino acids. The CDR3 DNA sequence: TGTGCCAGCAGTTACCAGGGCCCCTACGAGCAGTACTTC. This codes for CASSYQGPYEQYF.

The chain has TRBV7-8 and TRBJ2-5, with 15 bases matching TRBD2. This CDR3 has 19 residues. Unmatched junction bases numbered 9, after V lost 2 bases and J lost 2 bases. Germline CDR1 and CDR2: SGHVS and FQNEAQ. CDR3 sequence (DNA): TGTGCCAGCAGCTTACGTGGACTAGCGGGAGGGCCCGCACAAGAGACCCAGTACTTC. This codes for CASSLRGLAGGPAQETQYF.

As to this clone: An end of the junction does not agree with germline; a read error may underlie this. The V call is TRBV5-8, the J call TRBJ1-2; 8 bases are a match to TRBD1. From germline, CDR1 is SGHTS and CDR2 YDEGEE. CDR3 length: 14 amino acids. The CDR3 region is CASSLAGLAGGASF. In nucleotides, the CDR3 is TGTGCCAGCAGCTTGGCGGGGCTGGCAGGGGGCGCGAGCTTC.

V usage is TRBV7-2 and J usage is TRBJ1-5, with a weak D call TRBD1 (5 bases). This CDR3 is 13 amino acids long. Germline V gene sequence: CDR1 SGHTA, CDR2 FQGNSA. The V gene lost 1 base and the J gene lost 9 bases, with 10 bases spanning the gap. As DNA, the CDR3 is TGTGCCAGCAGCTTAGAAGAAGGGGCGCCCCAGCATTTT. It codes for CASSLEEGAPQHF.

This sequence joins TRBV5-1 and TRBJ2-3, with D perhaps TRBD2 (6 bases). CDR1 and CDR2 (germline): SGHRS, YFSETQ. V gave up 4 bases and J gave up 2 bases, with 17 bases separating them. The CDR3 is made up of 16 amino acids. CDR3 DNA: TGCGCCAGCAGCGCGCGCTACAGCGGGTCCACAGATACGCAGTATTTT. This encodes CASSARYSGSTDTQYF.

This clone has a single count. The CDR3 sequence: CASRDTHQYSNQPQHF. The DNA for the CDR3 is TGTGCCAGCAGAGATACACACCAGTATAGCAATCAGCCCCAGCATTTT. This rearrangement joins TRBV6-6 to TRBJ1-5; D gene ambiguous. Germline V gene data show CDR1 as MNHNY and CDR2 as SVGAGI (reference sequence). The CDR3 sequence is 16 residues long. V gave up 6 bases and J gave up 0 bases, with 15 bases separating them.

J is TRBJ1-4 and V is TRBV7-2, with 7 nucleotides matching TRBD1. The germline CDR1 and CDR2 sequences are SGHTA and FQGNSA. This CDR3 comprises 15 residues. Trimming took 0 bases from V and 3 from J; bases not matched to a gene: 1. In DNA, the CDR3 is TGTGCCAGCAGCTTAGCGACAGGGTCTAATGAAAAACTGTTTTTT. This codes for CASSLATGSNEKLFF.

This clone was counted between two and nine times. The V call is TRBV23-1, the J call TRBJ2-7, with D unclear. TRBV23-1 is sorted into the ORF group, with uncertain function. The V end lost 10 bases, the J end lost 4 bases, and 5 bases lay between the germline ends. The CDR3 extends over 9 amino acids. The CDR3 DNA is TGCGCCACCAAATACGAGCAGTACTTC. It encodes CATKYEQYF.

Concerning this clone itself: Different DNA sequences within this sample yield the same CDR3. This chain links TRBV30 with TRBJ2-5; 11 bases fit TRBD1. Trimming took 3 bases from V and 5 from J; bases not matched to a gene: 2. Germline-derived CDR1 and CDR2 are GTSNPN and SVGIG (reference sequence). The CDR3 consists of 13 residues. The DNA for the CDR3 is TGTGCCTGGAGGGACAGGGGGCGGGAGACCCAGTACTTC. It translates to CAWRDRGRETQYF. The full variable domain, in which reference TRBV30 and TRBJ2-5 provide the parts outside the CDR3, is SQTIHQWPATLVQPVGSPLSLECTVEGTSNPNLYWYRQAAGRGLQLLFYSVGIGQISSEVPQNLSASRPQDRQFILSSKKLLLSDSGFYLCAWRDRGRETQYFGPGTRLLVL.

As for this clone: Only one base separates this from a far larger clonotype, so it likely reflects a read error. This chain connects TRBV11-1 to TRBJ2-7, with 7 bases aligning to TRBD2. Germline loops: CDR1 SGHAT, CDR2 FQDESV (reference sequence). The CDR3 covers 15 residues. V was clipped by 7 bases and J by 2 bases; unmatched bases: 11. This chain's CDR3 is CASTTMGGPAYEQYF. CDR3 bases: TGTGCCAGCACTACGATGGGAGGGCCCGCCTACGAGCAGTACTTC.

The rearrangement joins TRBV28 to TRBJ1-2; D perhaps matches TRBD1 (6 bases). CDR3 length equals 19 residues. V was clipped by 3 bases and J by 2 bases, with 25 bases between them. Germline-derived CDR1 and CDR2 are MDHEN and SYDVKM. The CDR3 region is CASSFWVRPGEDGNYGYTF. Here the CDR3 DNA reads TGTGCCAGCAGTTTCTGGGTTAGGCCAGGGGAGGATGGGAACTATGGCTACACCTTC.

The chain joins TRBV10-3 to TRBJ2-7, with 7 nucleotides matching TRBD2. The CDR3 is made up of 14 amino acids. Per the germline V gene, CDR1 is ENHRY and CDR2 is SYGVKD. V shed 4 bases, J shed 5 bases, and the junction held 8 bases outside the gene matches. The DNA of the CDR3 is TGTGCCATCAGTGGGCTAGCGGAGGACAACGAGCAGTACTTC. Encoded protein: CAISGLAEDNEQYF.

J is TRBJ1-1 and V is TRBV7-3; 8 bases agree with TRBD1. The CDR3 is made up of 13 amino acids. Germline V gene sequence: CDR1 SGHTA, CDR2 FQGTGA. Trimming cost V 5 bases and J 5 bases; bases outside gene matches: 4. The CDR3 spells CASSETGETEAFF. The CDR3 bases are TGTGCCAGCAGCGAGACAGGGGAGACTGAAGCTTTCTTT.

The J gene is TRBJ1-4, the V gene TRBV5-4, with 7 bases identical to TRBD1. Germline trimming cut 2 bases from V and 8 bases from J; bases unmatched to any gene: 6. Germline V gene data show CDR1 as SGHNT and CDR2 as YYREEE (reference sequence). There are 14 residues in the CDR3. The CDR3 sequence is CASSFTGAGEKLFF. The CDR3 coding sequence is TGTGCCAGCAGCTTCACAGGGGCGGGCGAAAAACTGTTTTTT.